This T cell receptor (beta chain) was found in a study of control samples from healthy donors and cancer patients. Some clones are missing from TCRdb's copy, which holds only in-frame ones; the method was immunoSEQ multiplex PCR. This table holds roughly 86,000 clones, more than 85% found once. The CDR3 has 13 residues. CDR1 and CDR2 from the germline V gene are SEHNR and FQNEAQ (reference sequence). V lost 5 bases and J 0 bases, leaving 7 bases between the germline ends. The source is a woman between 25 and 40 years old in good health. Sequenced sample: blood. The chain uses TRBV7-9 and TRBJ1-1; no clear D gene. As DNA, the CDR3 is TGTGCCAGCAGCCGACCACTGAACACTGAAGCTTTCTTT. Its translation is CASSRPLNTEAFF.